This entry lists 11 T cell receptor beta chains sequenced from one sample in a study of T cells after somatic rescue of genetic block. The table came from immunoSEQ multiplex PCR; TCRdb's copy has only in-frame clones and leaves some out. The sample yields about 70,000 clones, about 91% seen once. The sample taken for sequencing was peripheral blood mononuclear cells (PBMCs). The receptor set was obtained from a man aged 35-49 years.

J is TRBJ1-4 and V is TRBV6-5, with D possibly matching TRBD1 (5 bases). V was pared by 7 bases and J by 2 bases, with 11 bases between. Germline V gives CDR1 MNHEY, CDR2 SVGAGI. This CDR3 has 14 residues. The CDR3 reads CASKHGATNEKLFF. The CDR3 DNA is TGTGCCAGCAAGCATGGGGCTACTAATGAAAAACTGTTTTTT.

The genes are TRBV6-5 and TRBJ2-3; D unresolved. The CDR3 runs 14 residues. Germline V gives CDR1 MNHEY, CDR2 SVGAGI. The ends were cut back, 0 bases at V and 0 bases at J, with 4 bases in the middle. In nucleotides, the CDR3 is TGTGCCAGCAGTTACTCGGACAGCACAGATACGCAGTATTTT. Translating it yields CASSYSDSTDTQYF.

The chain employs TRBV28 and TRBJ2-7, with 9 bases fitting TRBD2. After removal of 3 bases from V and 7 bases from J, the junction contained 4 bases not matched to a gene. The CDR3 runs 13 residues. CDR1 is MDHEN and CDR2 is SYDVKM in the germline V gene. The chain's CDR3 is CASSFGTSSEQYF. CDR3 DNA: TGTGCCAGCAGTTTTGGGACTAGCAGTGAGCAGTACTTC. The whole variable domain, filled in from reference TRBV28 and TRBJ2-7, reads DVKVTQSSRYLVKRTGEKVFLECVQDMDHENMFWYRQDPGLGLRLIYFSYDVKMKEKGDIPEGYSVSREKKERFSLILESASTNQTSMYLCASSFGTSSEQYFGPGTRLTVT.

The V call is TRBV5-4, the J call TRBJ2-1, with 9 bases that match TRBD1. With V trimmed by 3 bases and J by 6 bases, 13 bases remained unmatched. The CDR3 covers 17 residues. Germline V gives CDR1 SGHNT, CDR2 YYREEE (reference sequence). This CDR3 is CASSSKVSGQGTNEQFF. In nucleotides, the CDR3 is TGTGCCAGCAGCTCAAAAGTATCGGGACAGGGAACCAATGAGCAGTTCTTC.

V gene TRBV11-2 combines with J gene TRBJ2-2, with D tentatively TRBD1 (5 bases). In germline, CDR1 is SGHAT, CDR2 FQNNGV. The V and J ends lost 5 bases and 4 bases respectively, with 14 bases between them. This CDR3 comprises 15 residues. CDR3 amino acids: CASSPGLGLTGELFF. CDR3 bases: TGTGCCAGCAGCCCAGGGCTAGGTCTCACCGGGGAGCTGTTTTTT.

This chain connects TRBV7-9 to TRBJ1-1, with no clear D. CDR1 and CDR2 from the germline V gene are SEHNR and FQNEAQ (reference sequence). V was trimmed by 4 bases and J by 8 bases, leaving 14 bases between them. The CDR3 runs 13 residues. The CDR3 loop is CASSSIGPEEAFF. For the CDR3, the DNA is TGTGCCAGCAGCTCTATAGGGCCTGAAGAAGCTTTCTTT. The whole variable domain, filled in from reference TRBV7-9 and TRBJ1-1, reads DTGVSQNPRHKITKRGQNVTFRCDPISEHNRLYWYRQTLGQGPEFLTYFQNEAQLEKSRLLSDRFSAERPKGSFSTLEIQRTEQGDSAMYLCASSSIGPEEAFFGQGTRLTVV.

The gene calls are TRBV4-3 and TRBJ2-1; D gene unclear. The V and J ends lost 0 bases and 2 bases respectively, with 8 bases between them. Germline V gives CDR1 LGHNA, CDR2 YSLEER. This CDR3 has 15 residues. Written as DNA, the CDR3 is TGCGCCAGCAGCCAAGACGGTTATACCTACAATGAGCAGTTCTTC. Translated: CASSQDGYTYNEQFF.

This sequence joins TRBV6-6 and TRBJ2-7; tentatively, D is TRBD1 or TRBD2 (5 bases each). Germline values: CDR1 MNHNY, CDR2 SVGAGI (reference sequence). CDR3 length: 15 residues. V gave up 1 base and J gave up 2 bases, with 12 bases separating them. CDR3 nucleotide sequence: TGTGCCAGCAGTTACTTCCCGAGGGGCACCTACGAGCAGTACTTC. It translates to CASSYFPRGTYEQYF.

The rearrangement uses TRBV2 and TRBJ2-1; 7 positions match TRBD1. The CDR3 runs 13 residues. CDR1 SNHLY and CDR2 FYNNEI come from the germline V gene. With V trimmed by 4 bases and J by 7 bases, 4 bases remained unmatched. CDR3: CASSARTGNEQFF. The CDR3 coding sequence is TGTGCCAGCAGTGCTCGGACAGGAAATGAGCAGTTCTTC.

This clone was seen once. The chain carries TRBV15 and TRBJ2-3; 7 bases are a match to TRBD1. The CDR3 loop spans 13 amino acids. Germline loops: CDR1 LNHNV, CDR2 YYDKDF (reference sequence). V trimming: 2 bases; J trimming: 6 bases; junction bases outside the gene matches: 2. CDR3 in amino acids: CATSRTGQDTQYF. CDR3 in DNA: TGTGCCACCAGCAGAACGGGACAGGATACGCAGTATTTT.

This chain connects TRBV4-1 to TRBJ2-1, with 11 bases matching TRBD2. Trimming at V came to 4 bases and at J to 8 bases, leaving 10 bases not matched to a gene. The CDR3 has 16 amino acids. Germline CDR1 is MGHRA and CDR2 is YSYEKL. The CDR3 DNA sequence: TGCGCCAGCAGCCCCGGACTAGCGGGCATCGGGCATGAGCAGTTCTTC. The encoded protein is CASSPGLAGIGHEQFF.